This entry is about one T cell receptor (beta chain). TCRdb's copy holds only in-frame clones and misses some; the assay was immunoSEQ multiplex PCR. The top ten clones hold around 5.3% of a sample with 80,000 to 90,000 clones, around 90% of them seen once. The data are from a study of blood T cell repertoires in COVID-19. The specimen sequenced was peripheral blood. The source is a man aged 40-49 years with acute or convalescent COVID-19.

The CDR3 bases are TGTGCCAGCAGCTTAGCGCGCCAAGAGACCCAGTACTTC. It specifies CASSLARQETQYF. V and J are TRBV7-2 and TRBJ2-5, with D hard to call. CDR3 size: 13 residues. V was cut by 0 bases and J by 1 base, with 3 bases left in between. Germline V gene data show CDR1 as SGHTA and CDR2 as FQGNSA. Looking up the rest from reference TRBV7-2 and TRBJ2-5 gives the full variable domain: GAGVSQSPSNKVTEKGKDVELRCDPISGHTALYWYRQSLGQGLEFLIYFQGNSAPDKSGLPSDRFSAERTGGSVSTLTIQRTQQEDSAVYLCASSLARQETQYFGPGTRLLVL.